The subject of this entry is one T cell receptor beta chain. The entry originates in a study of shared clonotypes between healthy human individuals. Naive CD8 cells lacked CD45RO and underwent positive selection for CCR7, leaving out terminally differentiated effector memory CD45RA+ cells. In the source study's methods: Quality scores were absent from the junction-only immunoSEQ sequences, so filtering differed. Method: immunoSEQ multiplex PCR; TCRdb's copy keeps in-frame clones and lacks some. D and trimming come from the DNA, and the V and J calls and clone size come from that table. In the table there are about 1.9 million clones, just under 95% of which are singletons. Per germline, CDR1 SQVTM and CDR2 ANQGSEA. The CDR3 is 15 amino acids. The J segment lost 7 bases and the V segment lost 2 bases, leaving 10 bases of the junction unmatched.

The sequenced sample consisted of naive CD8+ T cells from PBMCs. The clonotype was recovered from a man aged 18 to 35 in good health. Some clones in this sample may be carry-over from other donors' samples. V is TRBV29-1 and J is TRBJ2-2; TRBD2 matches at 7 bases. The CDR3 here is CSVEWSGKLVGELFF. The DNA for the CDR3 is TGCAGCGTTGAATGGAGCGGGAAACTGGTCGGGGAGCTGTTTTTT.